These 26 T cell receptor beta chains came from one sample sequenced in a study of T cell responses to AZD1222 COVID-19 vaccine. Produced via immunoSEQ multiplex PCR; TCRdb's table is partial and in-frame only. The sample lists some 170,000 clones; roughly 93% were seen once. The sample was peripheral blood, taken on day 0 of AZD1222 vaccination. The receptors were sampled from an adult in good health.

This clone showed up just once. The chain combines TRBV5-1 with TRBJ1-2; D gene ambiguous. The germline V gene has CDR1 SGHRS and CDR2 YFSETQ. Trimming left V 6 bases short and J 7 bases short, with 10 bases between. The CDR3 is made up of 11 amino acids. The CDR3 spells CASKNLSGYTF. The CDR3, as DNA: TGCGCCAGCAAGAATCTGAGTGGCTACACCTTC.

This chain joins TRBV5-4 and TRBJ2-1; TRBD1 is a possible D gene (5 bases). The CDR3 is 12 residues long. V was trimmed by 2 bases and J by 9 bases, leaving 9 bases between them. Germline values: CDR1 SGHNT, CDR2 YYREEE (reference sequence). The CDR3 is CASSLDSGEQFF. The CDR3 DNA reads TGTGCCAGCAGCTTAGACAGTGGTGAGCAGTTCTTC.

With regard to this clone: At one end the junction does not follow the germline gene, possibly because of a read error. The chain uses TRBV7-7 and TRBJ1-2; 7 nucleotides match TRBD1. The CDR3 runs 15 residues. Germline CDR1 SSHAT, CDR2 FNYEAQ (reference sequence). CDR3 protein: CASTRGGQQNYGYTF. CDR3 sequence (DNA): TGTGCTAGCACCCGAGGGGGACAGCAGAACTATGGCTACACCTTC.

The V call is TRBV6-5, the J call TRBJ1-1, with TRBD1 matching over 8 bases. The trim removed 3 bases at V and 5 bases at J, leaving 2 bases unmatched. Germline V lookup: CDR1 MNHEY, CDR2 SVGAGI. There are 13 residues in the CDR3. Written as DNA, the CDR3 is TGTGCCAGCAGTTATACAGGGGGGACTGAAGCTTTCTTT. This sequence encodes CASSYTGGTEAFF.

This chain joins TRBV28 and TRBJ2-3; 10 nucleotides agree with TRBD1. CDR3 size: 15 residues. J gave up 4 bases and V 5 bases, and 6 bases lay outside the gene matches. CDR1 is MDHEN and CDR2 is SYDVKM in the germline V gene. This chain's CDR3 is CASSRPTGGADTQYF. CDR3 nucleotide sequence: TGTGCCAGCAGTCGCCCGACAGGGGGCGCAGATACGCAGTATTTT.

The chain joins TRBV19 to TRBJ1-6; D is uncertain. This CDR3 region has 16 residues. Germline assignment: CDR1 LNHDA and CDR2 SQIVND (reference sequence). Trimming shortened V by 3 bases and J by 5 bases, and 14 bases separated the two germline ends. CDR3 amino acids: CASSIFGGRNNSPLHF. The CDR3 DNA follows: TGTGCCAGTAGTATTTTCGGCGGCCGTAATAATTCACCCCTCCACTTT.

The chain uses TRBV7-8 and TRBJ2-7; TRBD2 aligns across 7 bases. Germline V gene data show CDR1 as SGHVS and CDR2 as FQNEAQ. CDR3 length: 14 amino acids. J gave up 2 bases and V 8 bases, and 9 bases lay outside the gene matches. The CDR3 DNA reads TGTGCCAGCCGGGGGTCTAGCGGAACCTACGAGCAGTACTTC. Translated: CASRGSSGTYEQYF.

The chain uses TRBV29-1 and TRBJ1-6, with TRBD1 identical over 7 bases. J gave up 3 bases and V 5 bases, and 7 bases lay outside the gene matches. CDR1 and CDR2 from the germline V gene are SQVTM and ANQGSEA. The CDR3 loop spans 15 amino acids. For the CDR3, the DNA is TGCAGCGTTCGAGGGGGACAGCACTATAATTCACCCCTCCACTTT. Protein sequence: CSVRGGQHYNSPLHF. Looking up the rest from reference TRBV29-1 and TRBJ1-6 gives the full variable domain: SAVISQKPSRDICQRGTSLTIQCQVDSQVTMMFWYRQQPGQSLTLIATANQGSEATYESGFVIDKFPISRPNLTFSTLTVSNMSPEDSSIYLCSVRGGQHYNSPLHFGNGTRLTVT.

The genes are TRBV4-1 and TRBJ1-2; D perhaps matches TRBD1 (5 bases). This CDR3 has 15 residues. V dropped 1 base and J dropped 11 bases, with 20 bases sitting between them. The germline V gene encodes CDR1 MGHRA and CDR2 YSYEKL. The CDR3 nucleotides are TGCGCCAGCAGCCAAGTAGGTATGAAGACAGAATCGTACACCTTC. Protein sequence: CASSQVGMKTESYTF.

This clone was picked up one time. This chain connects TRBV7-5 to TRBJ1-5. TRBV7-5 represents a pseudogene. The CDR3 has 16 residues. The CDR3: CARSPRADSSNQPQHF. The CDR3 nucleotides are TGTGCCAGAAGCCCGAGGGCCGACAGTAGCAATCAGCCCCAGCATTTT.

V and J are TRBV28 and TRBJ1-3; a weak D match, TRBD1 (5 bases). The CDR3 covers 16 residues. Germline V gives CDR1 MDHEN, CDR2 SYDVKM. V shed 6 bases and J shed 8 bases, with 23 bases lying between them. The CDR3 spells CASRTPGQGSRDTIYF. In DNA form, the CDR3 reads TGTGCCAGCAGGACACCCGGGCAGGGATCTAGGGACACCATATATTTT.

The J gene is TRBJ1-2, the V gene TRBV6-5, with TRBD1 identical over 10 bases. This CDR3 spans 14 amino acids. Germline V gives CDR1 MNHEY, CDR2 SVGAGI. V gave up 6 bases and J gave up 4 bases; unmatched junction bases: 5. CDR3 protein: CASRDDRGPYGYTF. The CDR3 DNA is TGTGCCAGCAGGGACGACAGGGGGCCCTATGGCTACACCTTC.

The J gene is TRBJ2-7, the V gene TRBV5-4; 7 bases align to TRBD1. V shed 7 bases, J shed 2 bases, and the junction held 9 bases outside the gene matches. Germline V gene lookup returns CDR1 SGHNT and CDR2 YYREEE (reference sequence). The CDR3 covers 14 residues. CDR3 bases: TGTGCCAGCTCTAACAGGGGAAGCCCCTACGAGCAGTACTTC. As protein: CASSNRGSPYEQYF.

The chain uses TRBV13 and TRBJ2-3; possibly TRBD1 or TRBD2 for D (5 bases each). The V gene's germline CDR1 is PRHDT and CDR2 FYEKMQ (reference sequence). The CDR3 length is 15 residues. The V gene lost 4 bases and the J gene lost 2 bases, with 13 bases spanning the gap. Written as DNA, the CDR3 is TGTGCCAGCAGCTGGGCCCGGGACCACACAGATACGCAGTATTTT. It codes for CASSWARDHTDTQYF.

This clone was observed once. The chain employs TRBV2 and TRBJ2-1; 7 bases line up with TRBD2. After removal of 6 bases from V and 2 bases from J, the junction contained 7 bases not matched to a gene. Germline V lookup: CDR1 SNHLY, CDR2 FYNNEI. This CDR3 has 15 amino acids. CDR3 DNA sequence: TGTGCCAGCAGCATCACTAGCGCCACCTACAATGAGCAGTTCTTC. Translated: CASSITSATYNEQFF.

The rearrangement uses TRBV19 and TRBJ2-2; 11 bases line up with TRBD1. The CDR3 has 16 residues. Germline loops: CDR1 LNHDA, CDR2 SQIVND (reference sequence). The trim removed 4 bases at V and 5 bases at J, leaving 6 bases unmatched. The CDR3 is CASSNGQGAGTGELFF. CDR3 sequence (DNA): TGTGCCAGTAGTAACGGACAGGGGGCAGGAACCGGGGAGCTGTTTTTT.

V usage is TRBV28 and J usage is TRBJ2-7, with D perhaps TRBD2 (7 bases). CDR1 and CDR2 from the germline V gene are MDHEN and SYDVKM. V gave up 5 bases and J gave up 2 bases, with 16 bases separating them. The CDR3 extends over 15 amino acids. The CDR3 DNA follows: TGTGCCAGCAGTGACCGTCGGGGGGCGGCCTACGAGCAGTACTTC. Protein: CASSDRRGAAYEQYF.

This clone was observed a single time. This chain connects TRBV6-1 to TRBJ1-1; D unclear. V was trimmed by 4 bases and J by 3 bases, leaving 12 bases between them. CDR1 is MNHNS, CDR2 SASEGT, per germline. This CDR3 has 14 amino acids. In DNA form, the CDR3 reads TGTGCCAGCAGTGGAGCCGTATCGTACACTGAAGCTTTCTTT. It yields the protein CASSGAVSYTEAFF.

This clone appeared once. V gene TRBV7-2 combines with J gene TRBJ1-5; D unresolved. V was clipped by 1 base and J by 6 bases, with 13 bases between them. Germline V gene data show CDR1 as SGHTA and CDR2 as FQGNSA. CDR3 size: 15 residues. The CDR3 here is CASSLGVREGQPQHF. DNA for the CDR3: TGTGCCAGCAGCTTAGGTGTTAGAGAAGGTCAGCCCCAGCATTTT.

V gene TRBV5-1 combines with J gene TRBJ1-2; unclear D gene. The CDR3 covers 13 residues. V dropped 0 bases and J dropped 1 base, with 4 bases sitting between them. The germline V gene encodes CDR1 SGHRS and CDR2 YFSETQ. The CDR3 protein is CASSLGVNYGYTF. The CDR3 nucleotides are TGCGCCAGCAGCTTGGGGGTTAACTATGGCTACACCTTC.

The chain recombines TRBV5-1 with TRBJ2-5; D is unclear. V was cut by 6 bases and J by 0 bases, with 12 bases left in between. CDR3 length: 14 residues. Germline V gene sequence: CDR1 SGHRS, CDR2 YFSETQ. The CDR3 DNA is TGCGCCAGCACGCTCCTCAACCACCAAGAGACCCAGTACTTC. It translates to CASTLLNHQETQYF.

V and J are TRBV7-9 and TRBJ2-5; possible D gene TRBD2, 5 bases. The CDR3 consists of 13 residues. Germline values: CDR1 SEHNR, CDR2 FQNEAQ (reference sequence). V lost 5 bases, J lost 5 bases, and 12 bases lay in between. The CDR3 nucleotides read TGTGCCAGCAGCATCGGGATTTGGGAGACCCAGTACTTC. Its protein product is CASSIGIWETQYF.

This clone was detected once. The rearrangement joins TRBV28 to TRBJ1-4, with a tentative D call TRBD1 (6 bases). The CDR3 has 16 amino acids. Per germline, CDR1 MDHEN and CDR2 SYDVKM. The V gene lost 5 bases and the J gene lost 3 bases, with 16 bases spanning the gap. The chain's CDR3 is CASSDASRGPNEKLFF. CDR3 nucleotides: TGTGCCAGCAGTGACGCCTCCAGGGGACCTAATGAAAAACTGTTTTTT. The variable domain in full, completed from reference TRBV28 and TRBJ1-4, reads DVKVTQSSRYLVKRTGEKVFLECVQDMDHENMFWYRQDPGLGLRLIYFSYDVKMKEKGDIPEGYSVSREKKERFSLILESASTNQTSMYLCASSDASRGPNEKLFFGSGTQLSVL.

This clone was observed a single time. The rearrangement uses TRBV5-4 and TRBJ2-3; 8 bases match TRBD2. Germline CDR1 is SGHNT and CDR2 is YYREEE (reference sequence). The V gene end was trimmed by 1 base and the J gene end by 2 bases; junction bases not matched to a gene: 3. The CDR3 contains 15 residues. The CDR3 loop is CASSLKGLDTDTQYF. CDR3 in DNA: TGTGCCAGCAGCTTGAAGGGACTAGACACAGATACGCAGTATTTT.

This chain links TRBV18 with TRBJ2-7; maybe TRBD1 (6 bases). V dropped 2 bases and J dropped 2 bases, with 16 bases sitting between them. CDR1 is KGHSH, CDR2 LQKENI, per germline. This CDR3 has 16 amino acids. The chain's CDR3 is CASSPFDQGSAYEQYF. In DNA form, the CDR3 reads TGTGCCAGCTCACCATTTGATCAGGGGTCCGCCTACGAGCAGTACTTC.

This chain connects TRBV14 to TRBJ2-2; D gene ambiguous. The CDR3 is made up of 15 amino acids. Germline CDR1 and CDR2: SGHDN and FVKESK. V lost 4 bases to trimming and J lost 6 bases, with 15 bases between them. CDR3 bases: TGTGCCAGCAGCCGCTGGCAGACCACTGCCGGGGAGCTGTTTTTT. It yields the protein CASSRWQTTAGELFF.